This T cell receptor beta chain was identified during a study of response to subunit inactivated influenza vaccine. A word on this clonotype: Its antigen is not known.

TCRdb recomputed calls from the RT-PCR reads with MiXCR, one row per CDR3 protein. Found here are hundreds of thousands of distinct CDR3 sequences, 13% of them singletons; the top ten hold less than 15%. Germline V gene sequence: CDR1 SQVTM, CDR2 ANQGSEA. The V and J ends lost 6 bases and 2 bases respectively, with 16 bases between them. CDR3 size: 14 residues. Study-wide results and limits: Each seasonal flu vaccination may recruit only limited new T cells, authors suggested.

The receptor was isolated from a man aged 45 to 65 who received an inactivated influenza vaccine. The chain couples TRBV29-1 to TRBJ2-5; the D gene is possibly TRBD1 (5 bases). The sequencing here drew on PBMCs from blood, taken about 40 days after vaccination. The CDR3 DNA reads as TGCAGCGTCCTCCCGATGGGGCGGCAAGAGACCCAGTACTTC. It codes for CSVLPMGRQETQYF.